This section outlines one T cell receptor beta chain sequence together with its context. With 4 bases clipped from V and 4 bases from J, the junction kept 4 bases outside the gene matches. The CDR3 has 15 residues. CDR1 and CDR2 from the germline V gene are KGHDR and SFDVKD. This sample is part of a study of T-cell memory formation after mild COVID-19. From the 5' RACE reads, TCRdb called clonotypes with MiXCR, one entry per CDR3 protein. The table lists 550,000 to 650,000 distinct CDR3 sequences, around a sixth of them singletons. The rearrangement joins TRBV24-1 to TRBJ2-7; 12 positions agree with TRBD1. The sample taken for sequencing was PBMCs or a T cell subset sorted from them (not recorded which). This sequence was found in an adult woman who had mild COVID-19 (a few samples of this study predate the infection). Cell type and time point are not known. DNA for the CDR3: TGTGCCACCAGTGAGCCGGGACAGGGGGCTTACGAGCAGTACTTC. It yields the protein CATSEPGQGAYEQYF.